This T cell receptor (beta chain) was observed in a study of T-cell memory formation after mild COVID-19. Turning to the study itself: TCR clusters largely stayed donor specific.

General study findings and limits: Contracting clones localized mainly to CM and EM when CD4+ and mainly to EMRA when CD8+.

TCR alpha and TCR beta cDNA libraries carrying sample barcodes and UMIs came from 5'RACE with constant-segment primers. From the 5' RACE reads, TCRdb called clonotypes with MiXCR, one entry per CDR3 protein. There are 560,000 or so distinct CDR3 sequences in the sample; about 18% occur only once, and about 7.5% lies in the top ten. In the case of this clonotype: Its specificity is not known.

The CDR3 contains 18 residues. Germline assignment: CDR1 SGHRS and CDR2 YFSETQ. The ends were cut back, 3 bases at V and 1 base at J, with 22 bases in the middle. This sequence was found in an adult woman who had mild COVID-19 (a few samples of this study predate the infection). Cell type and time point are not known. V gene TRBV5-1 combines with J gene TRBJ1-1; TRBD1 might be the D (5 bases). The material sequenced was PBMCs or a T cell subset sorted from them (not recorded which). CDR3 loop: CASSYPQEPAGGNTEAFF. In DNA, the CDR3 is TGCGCCAGCAGCTATCCACAGGAACCTGCGGGCGGGAACACTGAAGCTTTCTTT.